The 29 T cell receptor beta chains in this list originate from one sample, sequenced in a study of blood T cell repertoires in COVID-19. Sequencing used immunoSEQ multiplex PCR; TCRdb keeps in-frame clones, though not all of them. The sample shows around 300,000 clones, roughly nine tenths of them seen only once. Sequencing was done on a sample of PBMCs or T cells enriched from blood (not recorded which). The receptors were sampled from a woman between 18 and 29 years old who had recovered from COVID-19.

This clone is a singleton in its sample. The V call is TRBV30, the J call TRBJ2-1; perhaps TRBD2 as D (6 bases). This CDR3 spans 13 amino acids. The V end lost 4 bases, the J end lost 3 bases, and 10 bases lay between the germline ends. CDR1 is GTSNPN and CDR2 is SVGIG in the germline V gene (reference sequence). The CDR3 DNA reads as TGTGCCTGGAACCCTAGCGACTACAATGAGCAGTTCTTC. It encodes CAWNPSDYNEQFF.

This chain joins TRBV27 and TRBJ2-1; 8 bases agree with TRBD2. Trimming removed 4 bases from V and 0 bases from J; junction bases left unmatched: 8. The CDR3 contains 17 residues. CDR1 and CDR2 from the germline V gene are MNHEY and SMNVEV (reference sequence). The CDR3 DNA reads TGTGCCAGCAGTTCGGCTAGCGGGCTCAGCTCCTACAATGAGCAGTTCTTC. Translated, it gives CASSSASGLSSYNEQFF.

The chain joins TRBV19 to TRBJ1-1; D might be TRBD1 (6 bases). Trimming cost V 6 bases and J 1 base, with 15 bases left between them. From germline, CDR1 is LNHDA and CDR2 SQIVND (reference sequence). The CDR3 runs to 15 residues. In DNA, the CDR3 is TGTGCCAGTAGCCCTCTTGGGACACGGAACACTGAAGCTTTCTTT. It codes for CASSPLGTRNTEAFF.

V and J are TRBV5-6 and TRBJ1-2, with 8 bases that match TRBD1. Per the germline V gene, CDR1 is SGHDT and CDR2 is YYEEEE. V shed 2 bases, J shed 7 bases, and the junction held 7 bases outside the gene matches. The CDR3 is 14 residues long. As DNA, the CDR3 is TGTGCCAGCAGCTTACCGGACAGGGTGTCTGGCTACACCTTC. This gives the protein CASSLPDRVSGYTF.

V is TRBV19 and J is TRBJ1-1, with 10 positions matching TRBD1. The CDR3 length is 18 residues. The junction had 15 bases not matched to a gene; V was cut back by 4 bases and J by 4 bases. Germline V gene lookup returns CDR1 LNHDA and CDR2 SQIVND (reference sequence). For the CDR3, the DNA is TGTGCCAGTAGTAAAGGACCCCCGGGACAGGGGTTGAGCACTGAAGCTTTCTTT. Its protein product is CASSKGPPGQGLSTEAFF.

V and J are TRBV5-6 and TRBJ1-3; 9 bases fit TRBD1. The CDR3 spans 14 residues. Trimming took 1 base from V and 8 from J; bases not matched to a gene: 4. Germline values: CDR1 SGHDT, CDR2 YYEEEE. Written as DNA, the CDR3 is TGTGCCAGCAGCTTGAAACAGGGGGCAGACACCATATATTTT. As protein: CASSLKQGADTIYF.

This chain uses TRBV18 with TRBJ2-3; no firm D call. The CDR3 runs 14 residues. Germline CDR1 reads KGHSH; CDR2 reads LQKENI. Trimming pared 3 bases from V and 5 bases from J, leaving 12 bases between. The CDR3 region has the DNA TGTGCCAGCTCACCCCAGACTCCCGGAGATACGCAGTATTTT. This codes for CASSPQTPGDTQYF.

V usage is TRBV7-2 and J usage is TRBJ1-1, with 7 bases lining up with TRBD1. Germline CDR1 and CDR2: SGHTA and FQGNSA. CDR3 length: 13 amino acids. Germline trimming cut 1 base from V and 7 bases from J; bases unmatched to any gene: 3. The CDR3 sequence: CASSLVGTDEAFF. Here the CDR3 DNA reads TGTGCCAGCAGCTTAGTCGGGACAGATGAAGCTTTCTTT.

This chain connects TRBV5-1 to TRBJ2-2; TRBD1 matches at 9 bases. Per the germline V gene, CDR1 is SGHRS and CDR2 is YFSETQ. Trimming removed 4 bases from V and 3 bases from J; junction bases left unmatched: 4. The CDR3 sequence is 15 residues long. In DNA form, the CDR3 reads TGCGCCAGCAGCGATCGGGACAGGGACACCGGGGAGCTGTTTTTT. Translating gives CASSDRDRDTGELFF.

V and J are TRBV5-1 and TRBJ2-1; possible D gene TRBD1, 6 bases. The CDR3 has 15 amino acids. Trimming took 6 bases from V and 0 from J, leaving 13 bases between them. CDR1 is SGHRS, CDR2 YFSETQ, per germline. DNA of the CDR3: TGCGCCAGCAAACAGGGTCGTATCTCCTACAATGAGCAGTTCTTC. Translation gives CASKQGRISYNEQFF.

The rearrangement links TRBV5-4 to TRBJ2-1; TRBD1 matches at 7 bases. The junction had 8 bases not matched to a gene; V was cut back by 0 bases and J by 5 bases. The CDR3 is 16 amino acids. Germline CDR1 reads SGHNT; CDR2 reads YYREEE (reference sequence). CDR3 sequence: CASSLANRDSNNEQFF. Here the CDR3 DNA reads TGTGCCAGCAGCTTGGCCAATCGGGACAGCAACAATGAGCAGTTCTTC.

This clone was counted a few times. The genes are TRBV28 and TRBJ2-7; 8 bases line up with TRBD2. Germline CDR1 reads MDHEN; CDR2 reads SYDVKM. J lost 2 bases, V lost 7 bases, and 4 bases had no gene match. CDR3 length: 13 amino acids. The CDR3 DNA sequence: TGTGCCAGCAAACTAGCGGCGACCTACGAGCAGTACTTC. Its protein product is CASKLAATYEQYF. Variable domain in full (rest from reference TRBV28 and TRBJ2-7): DVKVTQSSRYLVKRTGEKVFLECVQDMDHENMFWYRQDPGLGLRLIYFSYDVKMKEKGDIPEGYSVSREKKERFSLILESASTNQTSMYLCASKLAATYEQYFGPGTRLTVT.

J is TRBJ1-1 and V is TRBV30; D is unresolved. V lost 2 bases to trimming and J lost 4 bases, with 17 bases between them. The germline V gene encodes CDR1 GTSNPN and CDR2 SVGIG (reference sequence). CDR3 length: 15 residues. The CDR3 here is CAWSLASFDFTEAFF. The CDR3 nucleotides are TGTGCCTGGAGTCTAGCGAGCTTTGACTTCACTGAAGCTTTCTTT.

The chain combines TRBV5-1 with TRBJ2-3, with 10 bases that match TRBD1. CDR3 length: 18 amino acids. The V segment lost 2 bases and the J segment 1 base; nucleotides outside the gene matches: 10. Germline V CDR1 and CDR2: SGHRS, YFSETQ. Written as DNA, the CDR3 is TGCGCCAGCAGCTTTCTACCGGGACAGGGGTCGGGCACAGATACGCAGTATTTT. The encoded protein is CASSFLPGQGSGTDTQYF.

The rearrangement uses TRBV7-8 and TRBJ1-3; D gene unclear. The CDR3 is 15 residues long. Germline CDR1 reads SGHVS; CDR2 reads FQNEAQ. The V gene lost 3 bases and the J gene lost 0 bases, with 9 bases spanning the gap. As DNA, the CDR3 is TGTGCCAGCAGCTTTGCCGCGAACTCTGGAAACACCATATATTTT. It is translated as CASSFAANSGNTIYF.

Comments on this clone: This same CDR3 is encoded by further DNA sequences in the sample. The rearrangement links TRBV28 to TRBJ2-7; a possible D gene is TRBD2 (5 bases). Trimming removed 4 bases from V and 4 bases from J, with 8 bases in between. This CDR3 spans 12 amino acids. Germline V gene data show CDR1 as MDHEN and CDR2 as SYDVKM. The CDR3 reads CASSYRGYEQYF. CDR3 nucleotides: TGTGCCAGCAGTTACCGAGGGTACGAGCAGTACTTC.

The chain has TRBV27 and TRBJ1-3; 8 nucleotides agree with TRBD1. V was pared by 3 bases and J by 8 bases, with 9 bases of the junction left unmatched. CDR1 is MNHEY, CDR2 SMNVEV, per germline (reference sequence). This CDR3 has 15 amino acids. Written as DNA, the CDR3 is TGTGCCAGCAGTTTGGAGGCAGGGGGCCTATACACCATATATTTT. This encodes CASSLEAGGLYTIYF.

The genes are TRBV7-2 and TRBJ2-7; 8 nucleotides match TRBD1. J gave up 6 bases and V 4 bases, and 8 bases lay outside the gene matches. The CDR3 contains 14 residues. From germline, CDR1 is SGHTA and CDR2 FQGNSA. The CDR3 protein is CASSSKGQGGEQYF. For the CDR3, the DNA is TGTGCCAGCAGCTCGAAAGGACAGGGAGGCGAGCAGTACTTC.

V is TRBV5-1 and J is TRBJ2-1; a possible D gene is TRBD2 (5 bases). Per the germline V gene, CDR1 is SGHRS and CDR2 is YFSETQ. The CDR3 sequence is 16 residues long. V lost 6 bases and J 5 bases, leaving 21 bases between the germline ends. The CDR3 DNA follows: TGCGCCAGCAACCGGGGTCAGGTGACATTCGACAATGAGCAGTTCTTC. Its translation is CASNRGQVTFDNEQFF.

The V call is TRBV11-2, the J call TRBJ1-4; D is undetermined. The CDR3 has 14 amino acids. Trimming took off 5 bases at V and 7 bases at J, with 14 bases between the two ends. Germline CDR1 SGHAT, CDR2 FQNNGV. In DNA, the CDR3 is TGTGCCAGCAGCCCCCAGCTAGACGCTGAAAAACTGTTTTTT. It yields the protein CASSPQLDAEKLFF.

Only one count was recorded for this clone. The chain has TRBV19 and TRBJ1-5; D is ambiguous. The CDR3 runs 12 residues. In germline, CDR1 is LNHDA, CDR2 SQIVND (reference sequence). Trimming cost V 8 bases and J 5 bases, with 10 bases left between them. The chain's CDR3 is CASERRDQPQHF. CDR3 bases: TGTGCCAGTGAAAGGAGGGATCAGCCCCAGCATTTT.

This chain links TRBV5-1 with TRBJ2-7; 12 bases line up with TRBD1. The CDR3 is made up of 14 amino acids. The V and J ends lost 2 bases and 9 bases, in that order; junction bases with no gene match: 6. Germline V CDR1 and CDR2: SGHRS, YFSETQ. The CDR3 sequence: CASSFRDRGQVQYF. The CDR3 nucleotides read TGCGCCAGCAGCTTCCGGGACAGGGGGCAGGTGCAGTACTTC.

The chain is built from TRBV6-1 and TRBJ2-4, with D possibly matching TRBD2 (6 bases). Trimming shortened V by 0 bases and J by 1 base, and 16 bases separated the two germline ends. The CDR3 length is 18 residues. Germline assignment: CDR1 MNHNS and CDR2 SASEGT. CDR3 amino acids: CASSEAVWGVNAKNIQYF. In DNA, the CDR3 is TGTGCCAGCAGTGAAGCGGTTTGGGGGGTAAACGCCAAAAACATTCAGTACTTC.

The V call is TRBV11-2, the J call TRBJ2-7; TRBD2 matches at 10 bases. The CDR3 consists of 15 residues. Germline CDR1 and CDR2: SGHAT and FQNNGV. The junction had 8 bases not matched to a gene; V was cut back by 3 bases and J by 6 bases. The CDR3 here is CASSLGSSGRAEQYF. CDR3 in DNA: TGTGCCAGCAGCTTGGGATCTAGCGGGAGAGCCGAGCAGTACTTC.

V gene TRBV5-1 combines with J gene TRBJ1-6, with D possibly TRBD1 on 6 matching bases. This CDR3 is built from 15 residues. The germline gives CDR1 SGHRS, CDR2 YFSETQ. V gave up 3 bases and J gave up 9 bases, with 16 bases separating them. The CDR3 sequence is CASSSNGQSLSPLHF. CDR3 in DNA: TGCGCCAGCAGCTCAAATGGACAGTCGCTTTCACCCCTCCACTTT.

The chain is built from TRBV4-3 and TRBJ2-3; tentative D call: TRBD1 (5 bases). The CDR3 is made up of 16 amino acids. V was shortened by 1 base and J by 0 bases, with 11 bases between the two germline ends. Germline V gives CDR1 LGHNA, CDR2 YSLEER. Here the CDR3 DNA reads TGCGCCAGCAGCCAAGGTTACAGGTTTAGCACAGATACGCAGTATTTT. Residues: CASSQGYRFSTDTQYF.

The V gene is TRBV6-5, the J gene TRBJ2-1; 11 bases match TRBD2. The CDR3 loop spans 15 amino acids. The V gene end was trimmed by 6 bases and the J gene end by 5 bases; junction bases not matched to a gene: 6. Germline V gene sequence: CDR1 MNHEY, CDR2 SVGAGI. The DNA for the CDR3 is TGTGCCAGCAGGAGAGGGACTAGCGGCAACAATGAGCAGTTCTTC. Protein product: CASRRGTSGNNEQFF.

The V gene is TRBV20-1, the J gene TRBJ2-1, with D possibly matching TRBD2 (6 bases). The V end was cut by 3 bases, the J end by 9 bases, with 18 bases between. This CDR3 contains 14 residues. Germline CDR1 and CDR2: DFQATT and SNEGSKA (reference sequence). The CDR3 loop reads CSASPPRETVEQFF. DNA for the CDR3: TGCAGTGCTAGTCCCCCACGGGAGACGGTTGAGCAGTTCTTC.

This sequence joins TRBV27 and TRBJ2-2; 12 nucleotides match TRBD1. V shed 2 bases, J shed 8 bases, and the junction held 12 bases outside the gene matches. Germline loops: CDR1 MNHEY, CDR2 SMNVEV (reference sequence). The CDR3 loop spans 18 amino acids. The CDR3: CASSLVGTGGWALGELFF. For the CDR3, the DNA is TGTGCCAGCAGTTTAGTCGGGACAGGGGGCTGGGCTTTGGGGGAGCTGTTTTTT.